This T cell receptor beta chain was profiled in a study of cytomegalovirus exposure and HLA in healthy donors. Across the study: An earlier analysis identified approximately 120 million unique TCR beta sequences in about 179 million T cells.

A multiplex PCR was run with 60 Vbeta primers and 13 Jbeta primers. TCRdb's table, derived via immunoSEQ multiplex PCR, lists solely in-frame clones and lacks some. This sample has roughly 100,000 clones, with 76% found just once. V dropped 4 bases and J dropped 2 bases, with 12 bases sitting between them. The CDR3 contains 14 residues. Germline loops: CDR1 LNHNV, CDR2 YYDKDF (reference sequence). There were likely unrecorded immune exposures, though donors were nominally healthy when sampled. Sequenced input: PBMCs. This sequence joins TRBV15 and TRBJ2-7; D may be TRBD2 (7 bases). This receptor was taken from a woman between 18 and 29 years old in good health and CMV-seropositive. CDR3 in amino acids: CATSNREGTYEQYF. The CDR3, as DNA: TGTGCCACCAGCAACAGGGAGGGGACCTACGAGCAGTACTTC.